These T cell receptor beta chains were read from a single sample in a study of PD-L1 blockade in urothelial cancer. The method was immunoSEQ multiplex PCR; TCRdb's version includes in-frame clones alone and lacks a portion of them. The sample carries just under 40,000 clones, 80% to 95% recorded once. The sequences come from PBMCs, collected around atezolizumab (anti-PD-L1) treatment. The receptor source for this set is an older woman with urothelial cancer. The CDR3 runs from the conserved cysteine through the conserved F or W. Not all rows give a size; the values are once, few, many and, for expanded clones, a class.

clone size: NA
V gene: TRBV11-2
J gene: TRBJ2-1
CDR3 protein: CASSLRLAGGSYNEQFF

clone size: NA
V gene: TRBV7-2
J gene: TRBJ2-7
CDR3 protein: CASSHNSGTGAYEQYF

clone size: NA
V gene: TRBV19
J gene: TRBJ2-7
CDR3 protein: CASSIAGISYEQYF

clone size: NA
V gene: TRBV5-1
J gene: TRBJ1-4
CDR3 protein: CASSFISTNEKLFF

clone size: NA
V gene: TRBV4-1
J gene: TRBJ2-1
CDR3 protein: CASSQTPGLAPNEQFF

clone size: NA
V gene: TRBV5-1
J gene: TRBJ2-7
CDR3 protein: CASSLVQASYEQYF

clone size: NA
V gene: TRBV28
J gene: TRBJ1-2
CDR3 protein: CASSLLDNYGYTF

clone size: NA
V gene: TRBV7-9
J gene: TRBJ1-4
CDR3 protein: CASSPGQGGRGNEKLFF

clone size: NA
V gene: TRBV27
J gene: TRBJ2-1
CDR3 protein: CASSLRTSGSKYNEQFF

clone size: NA
V gene: TRBV29-1
J gene: TRBJ2-1
CDR3 protein: CSVSRDTNNEQFF

clone size: NA
V gene: TRBV19
J gene: TRBJ1-2
CDR3 protein: CASSSFGRVWDGYTF

clone size: NA
V gene: TRBV6-5
J gene: TRBJ2-7
CDR3 protein: CASSWGRSYEQYF

clone size: NA
V gene: TRBV19
J gene: TRBJ2-5
CDR3 protein: CASSSGRFVGTQYF

clone size: NA
V gene: TRBV5-1
J gene: TRBJ1-1
CDR3 protein: CASSQSQGKNTEAFF

clone size: NA
V gene: TRBV19
J gene: TRBJ2-7
CDR3 protein: CASSARTSGRSQQYF

clone size: few
V gene: TRBV4-3
J gene: TRBJ2-1
CDR3 protein: CASSQEVSSGRTYFSYNEQFF

clone size: NA
V gene: TRBV4-1
J gene: TRBJ2-2
CDR3 protein: CASSQSANTGELFF

clone size: NA
V gene: TRBV20-1
J gene: TRBJ2-3
CDR3 protein: CSANRGDTQYF

clone size: NA
V gene: TRBV5-1
J gene: TRBJ1-1
CDR3 protein: CASSGGTGGSQAFF

clone size: NA
V gene: TRBV18
J gene: TRBJ2-6
CDR3 protein: CASSPLSSGANVLTF

clone size: NA
V gene: TRBV28
J gene: TRBJ1-2
CDR3 protein: CASNVGVPANYGYTF

clone size: NA
V gene: TRBV27
J gene: TRBJ2-7
CDR3 protein: CASSRNRDEQYF

clone size: NA
V gene: TRBV18
J gene: TRBJ1-1
CDR3 protein: CASSPRWTENTEAFF

clone size: NA
V gene: TRBV19
J gene: TRBJ1-5
CDR3 protein: CASKSAQISNQPQHF

clone size: NA
V gene: TRBV28
J gene: TRBJ1-1
CDR3 protein: CASSLTGTFF

clone size: once
V gene: TRBV11-2
J gene: TRBJ2-3
CDR3 protein: CASSLFDPGGTDTQYF

clone size: NA
V gene: TRBV27
J gene: TRBJ2-6
CDR3 protein: CASSVSFGGQIHSGANVLTF

clone size: NA
V gene: TRBV9
J gene: TRBJ2-2
CDR3 protein: CASSVVGGNPTGELFF

clone size: NA
V gene: TRBV19
J gene: TRBJ2-7
CDR3 protein: CASSIGASSYEQYF

clone size: NA
V gene: TRBV5-1
J gene: TRBJ2-5
CDR3 protein: CASQRDRAETQYF

clone size: once
V gene: TRBV2
J gene: TRBJ1-5
CDR3 protein: CASSEFGWTVSNQPQHF

clone size: NA
V gene: TRBV5-1
J gene: TRBJ2-7
CDR3 protein: CASSLGQGSHEQYF

clone size: NA
V gene: TRBV10-3
J gene: TRBJ2-4
CDR3 protein: CATQKRREFGNIQYF

clone size: NA
V gene: TRBV7-9
J gene: TRBJ2-1
CDR3 protein: CASSLRDSYNEQFF

clone size: NA
V gene: TRBV18
J gene: TRBJ1-1
CDR3 protein: CASSAGTGGMNTEAFF

clone size: NA
V gene: TRBV11-2
J gene: TRBJ2-7
CDR3 protein: CASSREQGHEQYF

clone size: NA
V gene: TRBV4-1
J gene: TRBJ2-7
CDR3 protein: CASSPWTSEYEQYF

clone size: NA
V gene: TRBV7-9
J gene: TRBJ2-2
CDR3 protein: CASSETSGRVSNTGELFF

clone size: NA
V gene: TRBV15
J gene: TRBJ1-5
CDR3 protein: CATSRERRERQPQHF

clone size: once
V gene: TRBV19
J gene: TRBJ2-5
CDR3 protein: CASSMGRGQETQYF

clone size: once
V gene: TRBV27
J gene: TRBJ2-7
CDR3 protein: CASRLGSSYEQYF

clone size: NA
V gene: TRBV10-3
J gene: TRBJ2-7
CDR3 protein: CAIASRSGAYEQYF

clone size: NA
V gene: TRBV27
J gene: TRBJ1-1
CDR3 protein: CASSSAAVSGAFF

clone size: NA
V gene: TRBV5-1
J gene: TRBJ2-2
CDR3 protein: CASRTSNTGELFF

clone size: NA
V gene: TRBV6-1
J gene: TRBJ1-1
CDR3 protein: CASSPWRGTEAFF